The next 3 T cell receptor beta chains were all read from a single sample in a study of blood T cell repertoires in COVID-19. The assay was immunoSEQ multiplex PCR, and TCRdb's table has in-frame clones only and misses some. The sample contains a few hundred thousand clones, over 75% of which appear only once. Sequencing was done on a sample of peripheral blood. These receptor sequences come from a woman between 65 and 79 years old with acute or convalescent COVID-19.

The V gene is TRBV13, the J gene TRBJ1-3, with 7 bases lining up with TRBD1. This CDR3 spans 14 amino acids. Germline V lookup: CDR1 PRHDT, CDR2 FYEKMQ (reference sequence). V lost 6 bases and J lost 5; bases outside the gene matches: 7. CDR3 nucleotide sequence: TGTGCCAGCAGTCACCGGGACAGCCGAAACACCATATATTTT. It codes for CASSHRDSRNTIYF.

The V call is TRBV2, the J call TRBJ2-7; no reliable D call. Germline V gene data show CDR1 as SNHLY and CDR2 as FYNNEI. The V and J ends lost 1 base and 4 bases respectively, with 11 bases between them. The CDR3 length is 14 residues. The CDR3 nucleotides read TGTGCCAGCAGTGAAGGTCTCCCTGTTTACGAGCAGTACTTC. This encodes CASSEGLPVYEQYF.

A word on this clone: This same CDR3 is encoded by further DNA sequences in the sample. The CDR3 coding sequence is TGTGCCAGCTCACCTGGCACAGGTGAAAAACTGTTTTTT. Translated: CASSPGTGEKLFF. The gene calls are TRBV18 and TRBJ1-4; tentative D call: TRBD1 (5 bases). Germline V CDR1 and CDR2: KGHSH, LQKENI. Trimming pared 3 bases from V and 7 bases from J, leaving 9 bases between. The length of the CDR3 is 13 residues.